Listed here are 17 T cell receptor beta chains from one sample, sequenced in a study of T cell clonality in common variable immunodeficiency. The method was immunoSEQ multiplex PCR; TCRdb's version includes in-frame clones alone and lacks a portion of them. Listed for the sample are roughly 42,000 clones, none seen a single time. Sequenced input: peripheral blood mononuclear cells. These receptors were obtained from a person aged 18 to 75 in good health.

Many counts were recorded for this clone. Sequencing ends 3 residues short of the CDR3 end; the germline J gene provides the rest. The gene calls are TRBV3-1 (or the pseudogene TRBV3-2) and TRBJ1-1; D ambiguous. This CDR3 spans 14 amino acids. The V and J ends lost 3 bases and 1 base respectively, with 9 bases between them. Germline V lookup: CDR1 LGHDT, CDR2 YNNKEL (reference sequence). CDR3 DNA (partial): TGTGCCAGCAGCCAGGGCAGACGGAACACTGAA. Protein: CASSQGRRNTE. The entire CDR3 sequence reads CASSQGRRNTEAFF.

This clone was found many times. Read coverage stops 3 residues before the CDR3 terminus; the germline J gene supplies the remainder. The V and J genes are TRBV12-3 or TRBV12-4 and TRBJ2-5, with TRBD2 identical over 8 bases. CDR3 length equals 16 residues. J lost 5 bases, V lost 4 bases, and 12 bases had no gene match. Incomplete CDR3 DNA: TGTGCCAGCAGTTCACCGGGACTAGGGAGATTGGAGACC. Amino acid sequence: CASSSPGLGRLET. The whole CDR3 protein is CASSSPGLGRLETQYF.

Comment on this clone: The read terminates 3 residues before the CDR3 end, so the remaining end is supplied by the germline J gene. The gene calls are TRBV30 and TRBJ1-1, with TRBD1 matching over 9 bases. The CDR3 is 14 residues long. Germline assignment: CDR1 GTSNPN and CDR2 SVGIG (reference sequence). CDR3 sequence reads: CAWDPTGGRETAFF. Incomplete CDR3 DNA: TGTGCCTGGGACCCCACAGGGGGCAGGGAGACA.

At least ten counts were recorded for this clone. Coverage ceases 3 residues before the CDR3 finishes, and the germline J gene fills in the end. This sequence joins TRBV20-1 and TRBJ2-1, with 8 nucleotides matching TRBD2. The CDR3 consists of 15 residues. J gave up 0 bases and V 6 bases, and 7 bases lay outside the gene matches. The germline CDR1 and CDR2 sequences are DFQATT and SNEGSKA (reference sequence). Partial CDR3 DNA: TGCAGTGCCGGACTAGCCGTTAGCTCCTACAATGAG. Its translation: CSAGLAVSSYNE. The CDR3 reads in full as CSAGLAVSSYNEQFF.

Ten or more counts support this clone. The read terminates 3 residues ahead of where the CDR3 ends, so the germline J gene completes it. The chain has TRBV10-1 and TRBJ2-4, with 10 bases that match TRBD1. Trimming cost V 2 bases and J 8 bases; bases outside gene matches: 9. Germline CDR1 reads WNHNN; CDR2 reads SYGVQD (reference sequence). The CDR3 is made up of 16 amino acids. The covered CDR3 bases are TGCGCCAGCAGTGAGGAGACCGGGACAGGGGAGGACATT. This sequence encodes CASSEETGTGEDI. The whole CDR3 protein is CASSEETGTGEDIQYF.

This clone was found many times. With the read ending 3 residues before the CDR3 end, the germline J gene is used to fill in that end. V gene TRBV7-2 combines with J gene TRBJ1-2; 8 positions match TRBD1. The CDR3 is 14 amino acids. Germline-derived CDR1 and CDR2 are SGHTA and FQGNSA. The V segment lost 7 bases and the J segment 5 bases; nucleotides outside the gene matches: 9. The part of the CDR3 DNA that was read is TGTGCCAGCAACCCAGGACAGGGCCTTTATGGC. Translating it yields CASNPGQGLYG. The whole CDR3 protein is CASNPGQGLYGYTF.

This clone was seen only a few times. Read sequence stops 3 residues before the CDR3 end, and the germline J gene provides the missing end. This chain uses TRBV7-9 with TRBJ2-3, with 7 positions matching TRBD2. Germline assignment: CDR1 SEHNR and CDR2 FQNEAQ (reference sequence). The CDR3 sequence is 13 residues long. The V segment lost 8 bases and the J segment 1 base; nucleotides outside the gene matches: 3. This CDR3 is CASFGGGTDTQYF. The sequenced part of the CDR3 DNA is TGTGCCAGCTTTGGGGGGGGCACAGATACG.

This clone has at least ten counts. Read data end 3 residues before the CDR3 end; the end is taken from the germline J gene. The gene calls are TRBV18 and TRBJ2-3; 7 nucleotides line up with TRBD2. The J segment lost 0 bases and the V segment lost 1 base, leaving 4 bases of the junction unmatched. This CDR3 is built from 16 residues. Germline V lookup: CDR1 KGHSH, CDR2 LQKENI. CDR3 sequence: CASSPLAGVSTDTQYF. The CDR3 DNA, read in part, is TGTGCCAGCTCACCACTTGCGGGGGTTAGCACAGATACG.

There are a few counts of this clone. The read falls 3 residues short of the CDR3 end, and the missing part is taken from the germline J gene. This chain connects TRBV29-1 to TRBJ2-7; TRBD1 matches 9 bases. CDR3 size: 14 residues. J was trimmed by 5 bases and V by 7 bases; bases with no gene match: 12. Germline lookup yields CDR1 SQVTM and CDR2 ANQGSEA. CDR3 DNA, as far as it was read: TGCAGCGCTGGGACCGGGACAGGGATACACGAG. The encoded protein is CSAGTGTGIHE. The complete CDR3 protein is CSAGTGTGIHEQYF.

This clone occurred many times. The CDR3 end falls 3 residues outside the read, so it is completed with the germline J gene. This chain joins TRBV9 and TRBJ2-1, with 7 positions matching TRBD1. Looked up from germline, CDR1 is SGDLS and CDR2 is YYNGEE. The CDR3 has 14 amino acids. J lost 8 bases, V lost 0 bases, and 5 bases had no gene match. CDR3 bases read: TGTGCCAGCAGCGTAGAGACAGGGCTCCATGAG. Protein sequence: CASSVETGLHE. The CDR3 in its entirety is CASSVETGLHEQFF. Full variable domain (outside the CDR3, taken from reference TRBV9 and TRBJ2-1): DSGVTQTPKHLITATGQRVTLRCSPRSGDLSVYWYQQSLDQGLQFLIQYYNGEERAKGNILERFSAQQFPDLHSELNLSSLELGDSALYFCASSVETGLHEQFFGPGTRLTVL.

This clone was seen at least ten times. The read stops 3 residues short of the end of the CDR3; the missing end is completed from the germline J gene. The V and J genes are TRBV6-1 and TRBJ2-2; 9 bases match TRBD1. Losses at the gene ends were 4 bases for V and 7 bases for J; bases not matched to a gene: 7. The CDR3 runs to 15 residues. Germline V gives CDR1 MNHNS, CDR2 SASEGT. The sequenced part of the CDR3 DNA is TGTGCCAGCAGTGGGGTTACAGGGGGCGGCGGGGAG. Encoded protein: CASSGVTGGGGE. The full CDR3 protein reads CASSGVTGGGGELFF.

This clone was counted many times. The read ends 3 residues early relative to the CDR3; the germline J gene fills the gap. The J gene is TRBJ2-5, the V gene TRBV20-1; 15 positions agree with TRBD2. Germline V gives CDR1 DFQATT, CDR2 SNEGSKA (reference sequence). V was clipped by 5 bases and J by 5 bases; unmatched bases: 12. The CDR3 is 17 amino acids. CDR3 in amino acids: CSAERTSGGGGGETQYF. The covered CDR3 bases are TGCAGTGCTGAACGGACTAGCGGGGGGGGAGGAGGTGAGACC.

This clone came up many times. The read is 3 residues too short to cover the CDR3 end, so that end is filled in from the germline J gene. The chain has TRBV19 and TRBJ2-1, with TRBD2 as a possible D gene (6 bases). CDR3 length: 12 amino acids. The V gene lost 1 base and the J gene lost 8 bases, with 6 bases spanning the gap. Germline V CDR1 and CDR2: LNHDA, SQIVND (reference sequence). CDR3 protein: CASSIGGDEQFF. The DNA read from the CDR3 is TGTGCCAGTAGTATAGGGGGGGATGAG. The full variable domain, in which reference TRBV19 and TRBJ2-1 provide the parts outside the CDR3, is DGGITQSPKYLFRKEGQNVTLSCEQNLNHDAMYWYRQDPGQGLRLIYYSQIVNDFQKGDIAEGYSVSREKKESFPLTVTSAQKNPTAFYLCASSIGGDEQFFGPGTRLTVL.

This clone was found many times. The read finishes 3 residues shy of the CDR3 end, and the germline J gene is used to complete it. The V and J genes are TRBV2 and TRBJ1-2, with D unclear. The CDR3 runs to 13 residues. The germline V and J ends were trimmed by 0 bases and 5 bases, with 7 bases remaining between them. From germline, CDR1 is SNHLY and CDR2 FYNNEI. CDR3 sequence: CASSEALQYGYTF. The CDR3 bases that were read are TGTGCCAGCAGTGAAGCGCTTCAGTATGGC.

This clone appeared many times. The missing CDR3 end, 3 residues past where the read stops, is filled in from the germline J gene. V is TRBV2 and J is TRBJ2-5; tentative D call: TRBD1 (5 bases). The CDR3 totals 13 residues. Germline CDR1 is SNHLY and CDR2 is FYNNEI. Trimming took off 7 bases at V and 4 bases at J, with 13 bases between the two ends. The CDR3 loop is CASTEIDRETQYF. CDR3 DNA, as far as it was read: TGTGCCAGCACTGAGATCGACAGAGAGACC.

In its sample, this clone was seen many times. The CDR3 is cut off 3 residues early in the read; its end comes from the germline J gene. The chain recombines TRBV20-1 with TRBJ1-6; D is possibly TRBD1 (6 bases). Trimming left V 4 bases short and J 7 bases short, with 14 bases between. The CDR3 is made up of 14 amino acids. The germline V gene encodes CDR1 DFQATT and CDR2 SNEGSKA (reference sequence). CDR3 residues: CSATDPGVNSPLHF. The part of the CDR3 DNA that was read is TGCAGTGCTACAGACCCAGGGGTGAATTCACCC.

This clone was seen a handful of times. The read terminates 3 residues before the CDR3 end, so the remaining end is supplied by the germline J gene. The chain is built from TRBV20-1 and TRBJ2-7; TRBD1 aligns across 8 bases. Germline assignment: CDR1 DFQATT and CDR2 SNEGSKA (reference sequence). The CDR3 is made up of 14 amino acids. The V gene end was trimmed by 3 bases and the J gene end by 4 bases; junction bases not matched to a gene: 8. CDR3 region: CSASRWTGSYEQYF. The CDR3 DNA, read in part, is TGCAGTGCTAGCCGGTGGACAGGGAGTTACGAG.